This passage covers 18 T cell receptor beta chains from one sample sequenced in a study of blood T cell repertoires in COVID-19. Only in-frame clones appear in the TCRdb table, and some are missing; sequencing was by immunoSEQ multiplex PCR. The sample lists approximately 220,000 clones; 84% were seen once. The sequencing sample was made of peripheral blood. The receptors here all came from a woman in her twenties or thirties who had recovered from COVID-19.

This clone was observed a handful of times. The chain carries TRBV28 and TRBJ1-2; possibly TRBD1 for D (5 bases). CDR3 size: 12 residues. The V gene's germline CDR1 is MDHEN and CDR2 SYDVKM. The V end lost 8 bases, the J end lost 2 bases, and 9 bases lay between the germline ends. The CDR3, as DNA: TGTGCCAGCCTTGGACAAAACTATGGCTACACCTTC. As protein: CASLGQNYGYTF.

V is TRBV28 and J is TRBJ1-1, with D hard to call. The CDR3 has 15 amino acids. The V gene lost 2 bases and the J gene lost 3 bases, with 13 bases spanning the gap. CDR1 is MDHEN, CDR2 SYDVKM, per germline. The CDR3 nucleotides read TGTGCCAGCAGTTTAGGCCGACCGGGGTACACTGAAGCTTTCTTT. It is translated as CASSLGRPGYTEAFF.

The chain carries TRBV29-1 and TRBJ1-1; 8 positions match TRBD1. V was pared by 6 bases and J by 7 bases, with 4 bases of the junction left unmatched. Germline assignment: CDR1 SQVTM and CDR2 ANQGSEA. The CDR3 consists of 11 residues. For the CDR3, the DNA is TGCAGCGTGCAGGGGGCCCTTGAAGCTTTCTTT. It yields the protein CSVQGALEAFF.

The chain employs TRBV28 and TRBJ2-7, with D perhaps TRBD1 (5 bases). The CDR3 length is 13 residues. The germline V gene has CDR1 MDHEN and CDR2 SYDVKM. Trimming took off 1 base at V and 6 bases at J, with 10 bases between the two ends. The CDR3 spells CASSLLGASEQYF. In nucleotides, the CDR3 is TGTGCCAGCAGTTTATTAGGGGCGTCCGAGCAGTACTTC.

The V gene is TRBV30, the J gene TRBJ1-5; perhaps TRBD1 as D (5 bases). Trimming removed 1 base at V and 7 bases at J, with 17 bases between. The CDR3 is made up of 15 amino acids. The germline CDR1 and CDR2 sequences are GTSNPN and SVGIG (reference sequence). CDR3 nucleotides: TGTGCCTGGAGTGGCAGGGAAGGCCTCAGGCAGCCCCAGCATTTT. The encoded protein is CAWSGREGLRQPQHF.

This rearrangement joins TRBV27 to TRBJ2-7; 9 bases align to TRBD2. The germline V gene has CDR1 MNHEY and CDR2 SMNVEV (reference sequence). This CDR3 has 14 amino acids. Trimming cost V 2 bases and J 3 bases; bases outside gene matches: 2. CDR3 coding DNA: TGTGCCAGCAGTTTAAGACTAGCGGTCTACGAGCAGTACTTC. Its protein product is CASSLRLAVYEQYF.

The rearrangement links TRBV6-5 to TRBJ1-6, with D possibly TRBD1 on 5 matching bases. Germline assignment: CDR1 MNHEY and CDR2 SVGAGI. V dropped 0 bases and J dropped 5 bases, with 11 bases sitting between them. The CDR3 loop spans 16 amino acids. CDR3 in amino acids: CASSYSQGLDNSPLHF. The CDR3 region has the DNA TGTGCCAGCAGTTACTCCCAGGGTTTGGATAATTCACCCCTCCACTTT.

The V and J genes are TRBV14 and TRBJ2-7, with D uncertain. CDR1 is SGHDN and CDR2 is FVKESK in the germline V gene. V was clipped by 0 bases and J by 2 bases, with 26 bases between them. The CDR3 runs to 20 residues. CDR3: CASSQDLVSPFDWWAYEQYF. CDR3 bases: TGTGCCAGCAGCCAAGATCTGGTTTCCCCCTTTGACTGGTGGGCCTACGAGCAGTACTTC. Filled out from reference TRBV14 and TRBJ2-7, the complete variable domain reads EAGVTQFPSHSVIEKGQTVTLRCDPISGHDNLYWYRRVMGKEIKFLLHFVKESKQDESGMPNNRFLAERTGGTYSTLKVQPAELEDSGVYFCASSQDLVSPFDWWAYEQYFGPGTRLTVT.

This chain links TRBV5-6 with TRBJ1-5; D is unresolved. The CDR3 sequence is 14 residues long. CDR1 and CDR2 from the germline V gene are SGHDT and YYEEEE. Trimming removed 0 bases from V and 3 bases from J, with 7 bases in between. This chain's CDR3 is CASSLAGDNQPQHF. CDR3 sequence (DNA): TGTGCCAGCAGCTTGGCCGGTGACAATCAGCCCCAGCATTTT.

The J gene is TRBJ1-5, the V gene TRBV30, with 7 nucleotides matching TRBD1. Looked up from germline, CDR1 is GTSNPN and CDR2 is SVGIG (reference sequence). Trimming took 6 bases from V and 6 from J; bases not matched to a gene: 8. CDR3 length: 13 residues. The chain's CDR3 is CACTSQGGQPQHF. The CDR3 nucleotides are TGTGCCTGCACTTCCCAGGGGGGTCAGCCCCAGCATTTT. Drawing the rest from reference TRBV30 and TRBJ1-5, the complete variable domain is SQTIHQWPATLVQPVGSPLSLECTVEGTSNPNLYWYRQAAGRGLQLLFYSVGIGQISSEVPQNLSASRPQDRQFILSSKKLLLSDSGFYLCACTSQGGQPQHFGDGTRLSIL.

The gene calls are TRBV7-6 and TRBJ2-3, with 11 bases lining up with TRBD2. The CDR3 length is 16 residues. Unmatched junction bases numbered 8, after V lost 5 bases and J lost 4 bases. Germline loops: CDR1 SGHVS, CDR2 FNYEAQ. The CDR3 coding sequence is TGTGCCAGCAGCCCCGCCGTACTAGCGGGAGCAGATACGCAGTATTTT. It yields the protein CASSPAVLAGADTQYF. The full variable domain, completed using reference TRBV7-6 and TRBJ2-3, is GAGVSQSPRYKVTKRGQDVALRCDPISGHVSLYWYRQALGQGPEFLTYFNYEAQQDKSGLPNDRFSAERPEGSISTLTIQRTEQRDSAMYRCASSPAVLAGADTQYFGPGTRLTVL.

The count of this clone is one. This sequence joins TRBV4-1 and TRBJ1-5; D gene uncertain. Between the trimmed V and J ends, which lost 0 bases and 8 bases, there was a span of 11 bases. CDR3 length equals 14 residues. Germline CDR1 reads MGHRA; CDR2 reads YSYEKL. CDR3 residues: CASSQDLTGEPQHF. DNA of the CDR3: TGCGCCAGCAGCCAAGATCTTACCGGGGAGCCCCAGCATTTT.

The chain combines TRBV12-5 with TRBJ2-5; 11 bases line up with TRBD2. CDR1 is LGHNT and CDR2 is FRNRAP in the germline V gene. V shed 5 bases and J 7 bases; nucleotides not matched to a gene: 9. The CDR3 has 15 amino acids. CDR3 nucleotide sequence: TGTGCTAGTGGTCTTGGACTAGCGGGTTTTGGGACCCAGTACTTC. Protein product: CASGLGLAGFGTQYF.

This sequence joins TRBV14 and TRBJ2-7; 10 positions agree with TRBD1. Looked up from germline, CDR1 is SGHDN and CDR2 is FVKESK. This CDR3 has 15 residues. Trimming took 1 base from V and 4 from J; bases not matched to a gene: 4. The CDR3 region has the DNA TGTGCCAGCAGCCAAGGGGGACAGGGGACTTACGAGCAGTACTTC. Its translation is CASSQGGQGTYEQYF.

The gene calls are TRBV2 and TRBJ2-5; maybe TRBD1 (7 bases). Germline CDR1 reads SNHLY; CDR2 reads FYNNEI. This CDR3 spans 14 amino acids. The germline V and J ends were trimmed by 7 bases and 5 bases, with 17 bases remaining between them. CDR3 loop: CASKGQPGEETQYF. The CDR3 coding sequence is TGTGCCAGCAAGGGACAGCCGGGAGAGGAGACCCAGTACTTC.

This chain connects TRBV27 to TRBJ2-3; 7 bases agree with TRBD2. V gave up 5 bases and J gave up 4 bases; unmatched junction bases: 9. There are 15 residues in the CDR3. Germline loops: CDR1 MNHEY, CDR2 SMNVEV (reference sequence). CDR3: CASSPTAGVADTQYF. CDR3 DNA sequence: TGTGCCAGCAGTCCGACGGCGGGAGTGGCAGATACGCAGTATTTT.

The chain joins TRBV7-2 to TRBJ2-3; D may be TRBD2 (5 bases). V shed 1 base and J shed 1 base, with 9 bases lying between them. CDR1 SGHTA and CDR2 FQGNSA come from the germline V gene. CDR3 length: 15 amino acids. This chain's CDR3 is CASSLERVGTDTQYF. The CDR3 bases are TGTGCCAGCAGCTTAGAGAGGGTCGGCACAGATACGCAGTATTTT.

This clone was recorded many times. The chain is built from TRBV4-1 and TRBJ1-2, with D perhaps matching TRBD1 (5 bases). Germline lookup yields CDR1 MGHRA and CDR2 YSYEKL. The CDR3 is 16 residues long. Trimming left V 1 base short and J 5 bases short, with 17 bases between. The CDR3 is CASSQGVAGTEYGYTF. DNA of the CDR3: TGCGCCAGCAGCCAAGGGGTAGCCGGGACTGAATATGGCTACACCTTC.